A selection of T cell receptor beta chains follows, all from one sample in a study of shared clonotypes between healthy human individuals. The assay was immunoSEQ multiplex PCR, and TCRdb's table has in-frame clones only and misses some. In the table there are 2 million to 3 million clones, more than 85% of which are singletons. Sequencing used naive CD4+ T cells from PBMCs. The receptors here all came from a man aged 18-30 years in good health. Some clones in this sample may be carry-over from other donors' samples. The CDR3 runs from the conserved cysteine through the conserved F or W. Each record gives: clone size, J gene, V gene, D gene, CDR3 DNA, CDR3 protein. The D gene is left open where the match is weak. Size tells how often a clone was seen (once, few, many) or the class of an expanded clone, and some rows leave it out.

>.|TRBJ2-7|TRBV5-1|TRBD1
TGCGCCAGCAGCTTGGCTAGGGACAGCTCGACCTACGAGCAGTACTTC
CASSLARDSSTYEQYF
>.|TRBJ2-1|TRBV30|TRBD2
TGTGCCTGGAGTGTCGGGACTAGCGGGAGGTGGGATGAGCAGTTCTTC
CAWSVGTSGRWDEQFF
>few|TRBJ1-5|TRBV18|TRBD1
TGTGCCAGCTCACCATCCGGACAGGGTTCCTCGGGACCCCAGCATTTT
CASSPSGQGSSGPQHF
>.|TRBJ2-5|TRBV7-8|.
TGTGCCAGCAGCTTAGCCCTCGGGCAGGGCCAGGCCCAGTACTTC
CASSLALGQGQAQYF
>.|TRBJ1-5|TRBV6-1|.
TGTGCCAGCAGTTCCCTACAGGGTTTCAATCAGCCCCAGCATTTT
CASSSLQGFNQPQHF
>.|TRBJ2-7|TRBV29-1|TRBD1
TGCAGCGTTGTCGGACAGGGATCCTACGAGCAGTACTTC
CSVVGQGSYEQYF
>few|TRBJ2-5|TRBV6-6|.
TGTGCCAGCAGTTACTCGGAGACCCAGTACTTC
CASSYSETQYF
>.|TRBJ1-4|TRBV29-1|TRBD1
TGCAGCGTGCACGCAACCGGGACAGGGGGCGGAAAACTGTTTTTT
CSVHATGTGGGKLFF
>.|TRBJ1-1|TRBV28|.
TGTGCCAGCACCTCGGAGGGGGGGGCTTTCTTT
CASTSEGGAFF
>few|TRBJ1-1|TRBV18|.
TGTGCCAGCTCACCGGAGATTTTGGAGGGGAACACTGAAGCTTTCTTT
CASSPEILEGNTEAFF
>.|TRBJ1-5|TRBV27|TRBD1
TGTGCCAGCAGTAGAATCGGGACAGGGGGCACTCAGCCCCAGCATTTT
CASSRIGTGGTQPQHF
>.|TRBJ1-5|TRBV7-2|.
TGTGCCAGCAGCTTCGAGACAGCTCGCAATCAGCCCCAGCATTTT
CASSFETARNQPQHF
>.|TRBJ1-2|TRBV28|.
TGTGCCAGCAGTTTAGTGGGCTATGGCTACACCTTC
CASSLVGYGYTF
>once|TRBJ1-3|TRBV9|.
TGTGCCAGCAGCGCATTCGGGGACACCAACACCATATATTTT
CASSAFGDTNTIYF
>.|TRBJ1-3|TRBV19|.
TGTGCCACAACACCGGGGGAACGTGGAAACACCATATATTTT
CATTPGERGNTIYF
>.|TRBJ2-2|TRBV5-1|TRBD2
TGCGCCAGCAGTTCCGGGACTAGCGGACTTCCCGGGGAGCTGTTTTTT
CASSSGTSGLPGELFF
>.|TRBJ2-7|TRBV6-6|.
TGTGCCAGCAGTCCGAGTACCGAGCAGTACTTC
CASSPSTEQYF